This TCR beta chain comes out of a study of T cells after yellow fever vaccination. This CDR3 is 14 amino acids long. V dropped 4 bases and J dropped 5; count of bases not matched to a gene: 7. Germline V gene data show CDR1 as SGDLS and CDR2 as YYNGEE. MiXCR, applied by TCRdb to the 5' RACE reads, yields one record per CDR3 protein. The sample records hundreds of thousands of distinct CDR3 sequences, about 13% being singletons. The source material was PBMCs, sampled on the day of the yellow fever booster vaccination. The origin of this receptor is a man aged 25 to 40 who received the YFV17D yellow fever vaccine. The chain joins TRBV9 to TRBJ2-3; the match to TRBD2 covers 7 bases. CDR3 DNA: TGTGCCAGCAGCCCCAACGGGGGGAGAGATACGCAGTATTTT. Translated: CASSPNGGRDTQYF.